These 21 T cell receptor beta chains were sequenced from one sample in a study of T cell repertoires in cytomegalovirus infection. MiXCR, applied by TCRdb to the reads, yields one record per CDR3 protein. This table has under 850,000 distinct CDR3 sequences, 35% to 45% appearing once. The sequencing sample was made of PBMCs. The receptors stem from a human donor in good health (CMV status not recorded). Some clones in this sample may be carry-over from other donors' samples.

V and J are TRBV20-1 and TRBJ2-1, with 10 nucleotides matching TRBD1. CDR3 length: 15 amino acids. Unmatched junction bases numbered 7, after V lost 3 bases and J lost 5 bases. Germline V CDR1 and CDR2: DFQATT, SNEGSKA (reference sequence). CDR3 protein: CSASRTGTGDNEQFF. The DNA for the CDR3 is TGCAGTGCTAGCAGAACCGGGACAGGGGACAATGAGCAGTTCTTC.

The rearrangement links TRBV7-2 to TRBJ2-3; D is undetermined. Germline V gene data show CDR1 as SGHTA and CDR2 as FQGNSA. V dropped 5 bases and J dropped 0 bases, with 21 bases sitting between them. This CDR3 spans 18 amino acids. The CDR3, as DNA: TGTGCCAGCAGCCCTCAGAAGCGCCCTATACGTAGCACAGATACGCAGTATTTT. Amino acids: CASSPQKRPIRSTDTQYF. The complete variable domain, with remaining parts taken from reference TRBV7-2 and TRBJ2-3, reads GAGVSQSPSNKVTEKGKDVELRCDPISGHTALYWYRQSLGQGLEFLIYFQGNSAPDKSGLPSDRFSAERTGGSVSTLTIQRTQQEDSAVYLCASSPQKRPIRSTDTQYFGPGTRLTVL.

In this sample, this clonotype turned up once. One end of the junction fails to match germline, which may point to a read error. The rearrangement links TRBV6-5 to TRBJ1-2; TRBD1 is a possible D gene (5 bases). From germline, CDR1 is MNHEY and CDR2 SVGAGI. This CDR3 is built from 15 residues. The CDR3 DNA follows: TGTGCCAGCAGTTCTGGCAGGGACGCTAACTATTGCTACACCTTC. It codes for CASSSGRDANYCYTF.

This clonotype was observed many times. Here the CDR3 DNA reads TGTGCCAGCAGCTTAGAGGCTGTATACAATGAGCAGTTCTTC. Translating gives CASSLEAVYNEQFF. The chain couples TRBV7-2 to TRBJ2-1; D is uncertain. Germline V gene sequence: CDR1 SGHTA, CDR2 FQGNSA. Trimming removed 1 base at V and 4 bases at J, with 8 bases between. The CDR3 has 14 residues. The entire variable domain, with the rest obtained from reference TRBV7-2 and TRBJ2-1, is as follows: GAGVSQSPSNKVTEKGKDVELRCDPISGHTALYWYRQSLGQGLEFLIYFQGNSAPDKSGLPSDRFSAERTGGSVSTLTIQRTQQEDSAVYLCASSLEAVYNEQFFGPGTRLTVL.

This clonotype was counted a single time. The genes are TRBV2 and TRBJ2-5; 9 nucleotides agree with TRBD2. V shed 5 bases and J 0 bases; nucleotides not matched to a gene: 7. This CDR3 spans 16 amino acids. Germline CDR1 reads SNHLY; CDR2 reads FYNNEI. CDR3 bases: TGTGCCAGCAGTTTGACTAGCGGAACGTACCAAGAGACCCAGTACTTC. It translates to CASSLTSGTYQETQYF.

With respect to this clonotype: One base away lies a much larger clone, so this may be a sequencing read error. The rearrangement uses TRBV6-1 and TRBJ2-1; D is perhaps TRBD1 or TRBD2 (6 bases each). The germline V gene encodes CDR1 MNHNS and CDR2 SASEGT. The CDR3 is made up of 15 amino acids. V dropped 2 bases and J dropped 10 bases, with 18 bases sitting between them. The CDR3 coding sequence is TGTGCCAGCAGTGAACTCTCGGGGGCAAGGAAGGAGCAGTTCTTC. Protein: CASSELSGARKEQFF.

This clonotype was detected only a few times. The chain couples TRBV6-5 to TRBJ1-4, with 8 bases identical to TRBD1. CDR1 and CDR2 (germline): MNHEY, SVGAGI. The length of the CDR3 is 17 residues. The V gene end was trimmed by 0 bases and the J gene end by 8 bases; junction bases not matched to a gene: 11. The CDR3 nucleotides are TGTGCCAGCAGTTACTCGAGCAGGGGGCTCTTTAACGAAAAACTGTTTTTT. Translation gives CASSYSSRGLFNEKLFF.

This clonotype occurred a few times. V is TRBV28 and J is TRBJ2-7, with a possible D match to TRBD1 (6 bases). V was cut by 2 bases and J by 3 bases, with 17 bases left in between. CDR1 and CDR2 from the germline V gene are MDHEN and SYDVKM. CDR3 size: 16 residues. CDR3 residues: CASSLGRQEIFYEQYF. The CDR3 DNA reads TGTGCCAGCAGTTTAGGTCGACAGGAAATCTTCTACGAGCAGTACTTC.

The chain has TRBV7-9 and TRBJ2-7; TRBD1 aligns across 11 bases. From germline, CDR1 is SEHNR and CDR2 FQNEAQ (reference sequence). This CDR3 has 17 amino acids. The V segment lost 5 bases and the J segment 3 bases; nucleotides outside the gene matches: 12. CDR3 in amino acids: CASSPDRGQRGHYEQYF. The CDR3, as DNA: TGTGCCAGCAGCCCGGACAGGGGGCAAAGGGGTCACTACGAGCAGTACTTC.

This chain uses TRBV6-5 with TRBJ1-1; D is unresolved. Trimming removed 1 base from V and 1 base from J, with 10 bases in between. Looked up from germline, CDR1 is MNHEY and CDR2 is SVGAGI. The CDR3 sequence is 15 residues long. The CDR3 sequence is CASSYFPSWNTEAFF. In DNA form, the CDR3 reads TGTGCCAGCAGTTACTTCCCCTCATGGAACACTGAAGCTTTCTTT.

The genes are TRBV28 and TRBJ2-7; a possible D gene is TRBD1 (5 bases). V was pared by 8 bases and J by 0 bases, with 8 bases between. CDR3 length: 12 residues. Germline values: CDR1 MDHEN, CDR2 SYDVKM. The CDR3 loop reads CASGAVSYEQYF. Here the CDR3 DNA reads TGTGCCAGCGGGGCGGTCTCCTACGAGCAGTACTTC. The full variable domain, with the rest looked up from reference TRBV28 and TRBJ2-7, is DVKVTQSSRYLVKRTGEKVFLECVQDMDHENMFWYRQDPGLGLRLIYFSYDVKMKEKGDIPEGYSVSREKKERFSLILESASTNQTSMYLCASGAVSYEQYFGPGTRLTVT.

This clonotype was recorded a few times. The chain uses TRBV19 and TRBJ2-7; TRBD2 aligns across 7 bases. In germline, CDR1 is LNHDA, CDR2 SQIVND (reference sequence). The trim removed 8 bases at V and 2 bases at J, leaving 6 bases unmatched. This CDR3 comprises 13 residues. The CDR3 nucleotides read TGTGCCAGTGGGCGGGGGTCCCCCTACGAGCAGTACTTC. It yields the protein CASGRGSPYEQYF.

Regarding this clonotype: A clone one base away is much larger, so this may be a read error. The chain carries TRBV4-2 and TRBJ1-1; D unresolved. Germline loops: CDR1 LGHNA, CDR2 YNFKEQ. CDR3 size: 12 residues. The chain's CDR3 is CSSSQVQGEAFF. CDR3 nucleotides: TGTTCCAGCAGCCAAGTCCAAGGTGAAGCTTTCTTT.

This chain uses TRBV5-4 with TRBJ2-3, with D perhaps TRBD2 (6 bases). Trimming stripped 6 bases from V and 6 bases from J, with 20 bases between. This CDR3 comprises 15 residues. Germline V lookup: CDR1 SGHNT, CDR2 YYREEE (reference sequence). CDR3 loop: CASIQISGVSDTQYF. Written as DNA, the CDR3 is TGTGCCAGCATCCAGATTTCGGGGGTTTCGGATACGCAGTATTTT. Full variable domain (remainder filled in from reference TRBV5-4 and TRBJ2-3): ETGVTQSPTHLIKTRGQQVTLRCSSQSGHNTVSWYQQALGQGPQFIFQYYREEENGRGNFPPRFSGLQFPNYSSELNVNALELDDSALYLCASIQISGVSDTQYFGPGTRLTVL.

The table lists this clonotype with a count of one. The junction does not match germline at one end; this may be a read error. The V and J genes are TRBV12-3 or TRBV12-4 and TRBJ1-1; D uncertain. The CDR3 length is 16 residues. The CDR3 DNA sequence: TGTGCCAGCAGTTTAGCGCGCCAACATCTGAACACTGAAGCTTTGTTT. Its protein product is CASSLARQHLNTEALF.

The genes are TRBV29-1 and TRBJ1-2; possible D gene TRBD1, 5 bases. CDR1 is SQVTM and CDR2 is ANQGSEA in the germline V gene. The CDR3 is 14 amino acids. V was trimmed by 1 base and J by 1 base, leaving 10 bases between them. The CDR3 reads CSVEGRGLNYGYTF. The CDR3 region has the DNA TGCAGCGTTGAAGGGCGGGGACTTAACTATGGCTACACCTTC.

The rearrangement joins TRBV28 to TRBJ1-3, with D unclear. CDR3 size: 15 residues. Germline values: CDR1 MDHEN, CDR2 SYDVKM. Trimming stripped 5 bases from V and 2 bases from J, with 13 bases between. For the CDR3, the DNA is TGTGCCAGCAGTCCCCCAGGTCGAACTGGAAACACCATATATTTT. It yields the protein CASSPPGRTGNTIYF.

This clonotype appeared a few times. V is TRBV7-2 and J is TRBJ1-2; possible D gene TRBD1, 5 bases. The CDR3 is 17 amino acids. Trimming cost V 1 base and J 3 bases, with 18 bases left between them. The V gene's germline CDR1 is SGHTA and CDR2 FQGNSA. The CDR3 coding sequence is TGTGCCAGCAGCTTAGTACGGGTTAGGGGAAGGTACTATGGCTACACCTTC. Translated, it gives CASSLVRVRGRYYGYTF. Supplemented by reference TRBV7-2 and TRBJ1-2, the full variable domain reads GAGVSQSPSNKVTEKGKDVELRCDPISGHTALYWYRQSLGQGLEFLIYFQGNSAPDKSGLPSDRFSAERTGGSVSTLTIQRTQQEDSAVYLCASSLVRVRGRYYGYTFGSGTRLTVV.

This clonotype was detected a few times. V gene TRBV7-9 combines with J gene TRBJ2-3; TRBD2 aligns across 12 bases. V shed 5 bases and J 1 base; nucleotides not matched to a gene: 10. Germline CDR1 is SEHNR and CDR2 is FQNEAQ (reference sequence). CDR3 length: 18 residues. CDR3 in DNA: TGTGCCAGCAGCCCGCGACTAGCGGGAGTTTTTGGCACAGATACGCAGTATTTT. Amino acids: CASSPRLAGVFGTDTQYF.

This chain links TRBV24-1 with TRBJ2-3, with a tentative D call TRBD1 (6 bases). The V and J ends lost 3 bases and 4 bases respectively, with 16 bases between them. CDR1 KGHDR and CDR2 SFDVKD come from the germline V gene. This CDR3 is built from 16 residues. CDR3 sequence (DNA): TGTGCCACCAGTGATCCGGGACAAGGCGGTGCAGATACGCAGTATTTT. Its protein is CATSDPGQGGADTQYF.

Here the CDR3 DNA reads TGCGCCAGCAGCTTGCTGGGGGCGATTATCAGCTCTGGAAACACCATATATTTT. It codes for CASSLLGAIISSGNTIYF. This chain links TRBV5-1 with TRBJ1-3, with TRBD1 as a possible D gene (6 bases). This CDR3 has 18 residues. From germline, CDR1 is SGHRS and CDR2 YFSETQ. Deletions cut 1 base from V and 0 bases from J, with 17 bases between.